The present entry profiles one T cell receptor beta chain with its context. The data are from a study of control samples from healthy donors and cancer patients. The assay was immunoSEQ multiplex PCR, and TCRdb's table has in-frame clones only and misses some. The data show approximately 180,000 clones, under 95% seen once. V lost 3 bases and J lost 0, with 15 bases in between. The CDR3 is made up of 17 amino acids. The V gene's germline CDR1 is LNHDA and CDR2 SQIVND (reference sequence). The source is a woman aged 18 to 35 in good health. V and J are TRBV19 and TRBJ2-1, with TRBD2 as a possible D gene (5 bases). Sequenced input: blood. Here the CDR3 reads CASSIGEGRSSYNEQFF. DNA of the CDR3: TGTGCCAGTAGTATCGGCGAGGGCCGCAGCTCCTACAATGAGCAGTTCTTC.